This is a list of T cell receptor beta chains from one sample in a study of control samples from healthy donors and cancer patients. Profiling relied on immunoSEQ multiplex PCR, and the TCRdb table lists in-frame clones only, not all of them. The table includes some 130,000 clones, over 80% detected once. Sequencing was done on a sample of blood. The receptors shown here come from a woman between 45 and 65 years old in good health. Both conserved end residues are part of each CDR3. The D gene is left open where the match is weak. Expanded clones are given a class, and other clones once, few, many or no size at all.

D gene,J gene,clone size,V gene,CDR3 DNA,CDR3 protein
NA,TRBJ1-1,NA,TRBV7-9,TGTGCCAGCAGCCCTTTAGTCGAAGCTTTCTTT,CASSPLVEAFF
NA,TRBJ1-1,NA,TRBV7-8,TGTGCCAGCAGCTTAGAAGCCGGGATTACTCCCGAGGACACTGAAGCTTTCTTT,CASSLEAGITPEDTEAFF
NA,TRBJ1-3,NA,TRBV5-1,TGCGCCAGCAGCGCAAGACAGAGTGGAAACACCATATATTTT,CASSARQSGNTIYF
NA,TRBJ1-1,NA,TRBV28,TGTGCCAGCAGTTCAAACTCAGTGAACACTGAAGCTTTCTTT,CASSSNSVNTEAFF
TRBD1,TRBJ2-1,once,TRBV3-1/TRBV3-2,TGTGCCAGCAGCCAAGCCCGGACAGGGTTAGCGGAGGAGCAGTTCTTC,CASSQARTGLAEEQFF
NA,TRBJ2-1,few,TRBV5-1,TGCGCCAGCAGCCCGTGGCGGGGCAGCAATGAGCAGTTCTTC,CASSPWRGSNEQFF
NA,TRBJ2-7,NA,TRBV5-4,TGTGCCAGCAGCTTGGTTGGGGGTTCCGAGCAGTACTTC,CASSLVGGSEQYF
NA,TRBJ1-2,NA,TRBV28,TGTGCCAGCAGTTTATCAGGCGAAAACTATGGCTACACCTTC,CASSLSGENYGYTF
NA,TRBJ1-2,NA,TRBV14,TGTGCCAGCAGCCAAGATATGGCCAATGGCTACACCTTC,CASSQDMANGYTF
NA,TRBJ1-2,NA,TRBV30,TGTGCCTGGGGAGACAGACGAGATGGCTACACCTTC,CAWGDRRDGYTF
TRBD2,TRBJ2-1,NA,TRBV24-1,TGTGCCACCAGTGAATCCGGGACTAGCGTATCGGATGAGCAGTTCTTC,CATSESGTSVSDEQFF
NA,TRBJ1-1,NA,TRBV5-1,TGCGCCAGCAGCTTTGGGTTGAACACTGAAGCTTTCTTT,CASSFGLNTEAFF
TRBD2,TRBJ2-7,NA,TRBV30,TGTGCCTGGAGTCCCCAGGCCGAGTCTAGCGGGATCTCCTACGAGCAGTACTTC,CAWSPQAESSGISYEQYF
NA,TRBJ1-2,NA,TRBV5-4,TGTGCCAGCAGCTTGATAGGGGGGTATGGCTACACCTTC,CASSLIGGYGYTF
NA,TRBJ2-1,NA,TRBV10-3,TGTGCCATCAGAGGCCGGGACCTATCGGCGAATGAGCAGTTCTTC,CAIRGRDLSANEQFF
NA,TRBJ1-3,NA,TRBV5-1,TGCGCCAGCAGCTTGGGGCAGTCCAACTCTGGAAACACCATATATTTT,CASSLGQSNSGNTIYF
TRBD1,TRBJ1-5,NA,TRBV19,TGTGCCAGTAGTAGGGCTAGACAGGGGAATCAGCCCCAGCATTTT,CASSRARQGNQPQHF
TRBD1,TRBJ2-7,NA,TRBV13,TGTGCCAGCAGCCCAACCGGGACAGGGAACTACGAGCAGTACTTC,CASSPTGTGNYEQYF
NA,TRBJ1-1,NA,TRBV2,TGTGCCAGCAGCGACAGACGGCCCACTGAAGCTTTCTTT,CASSDRRPTEAFF
NA,TRBJ1-2,NA,TRBV10-2,TGCGCCAGCAGTGAGTCTGGGCAGGGTCATGGCTACACCTTC,CASSESGQGHGYTF
NA,TRBJ2-3,NA,TRBV2,TGTGCCAGCAGTGAAGGTGGCACAGATACGCAGTATTTT,CASSEGGTDTQYF
NA,TRBJ2-1,NA,TRBV5-4,TGTGCCAGCAGTCTGGACGGCAATGAGCAGTTCTTC,CASSLDGNEQFF
TRBD1,TRBJ1-4,NA,TRBV7-9,TGTGCCAGCAGCTTAGCGCGACAGGGAGGCGAAAAACTGTTTTTT,CASSLARQGGEKLFF
TRBD1,TRBJ1-4,NA,TRBV30,TGTGCCCTTCAGGGGGGCGAAAAACTGTTTTTT,CALQGGEKLFF
NA,TRBJ2-3,NA,TRBV27,TGTGCCAGCAGTCCCTCCCTGCACGCAGATACGCAGTATTTT,CASSPSLHADTQYF
TRBD1,TRBJ1-2,NA,TRBV3-1/TRBV3-2,TGTGCCAGCAGCCAAAGAACCGGGACAGGGCTGGCAGAGGGTGGCTACACCTTC,CASSQRTGTGLAEGGYTF
NA,TRBJ1-1,once,TRBV19,TGTGCCAGTCAAATCCGGGACACTGAAGCTTTTTTT,CASQIRDTEAFF
NA,TRBJ2-3,NA,TRBV29-1,TGCAGCGTTGATGGCCAGGTTGAGGATACGCAGTATTTT,CSVDGQVEDTQYF